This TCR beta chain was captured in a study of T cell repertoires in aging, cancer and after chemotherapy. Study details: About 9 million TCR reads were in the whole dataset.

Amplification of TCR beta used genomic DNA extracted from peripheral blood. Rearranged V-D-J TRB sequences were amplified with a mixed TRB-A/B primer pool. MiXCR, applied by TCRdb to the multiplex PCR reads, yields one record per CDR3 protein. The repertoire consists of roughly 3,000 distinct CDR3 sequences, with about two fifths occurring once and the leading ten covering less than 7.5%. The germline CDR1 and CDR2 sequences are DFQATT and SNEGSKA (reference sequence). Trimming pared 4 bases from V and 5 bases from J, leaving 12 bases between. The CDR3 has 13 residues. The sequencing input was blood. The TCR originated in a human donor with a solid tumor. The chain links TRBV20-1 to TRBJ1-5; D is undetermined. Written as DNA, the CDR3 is TGCAGTGCTACTTACAGCTATGATCAGCCCCAGCATTTT. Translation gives CSATYSYDQPQHF.